Sequencing of this TCR beta chain was carried out in a study of shared clonotypes between healthy human individuals. Study information: For every donor, three CD4 naive, three CD4 memory, two CD8 naive and one CD8 memory plates were used.

The protocol was immunoSEQ multiplex PCR, while the TCRdb copy is restricted to in-frame clones and leaves out a portion. This table has about 2.4 million clones, 93% appearing once. Adult donors, all healthy and HIV-negative, had no recent acute infections or vaccinations. The receptor's source is a man younger than 30 in good health. Some clones in this sample may be carry-over from other donors' samples. The sequenced sample was naive CD4+ T cells from PBMCs. Subset given: CD45RA+ positively selected.

The CDR3 bases are TGTGCCAGCAGGCAAGACAGGTATAACTCCTACGAGCAGTACTTC. It is translated as CASRQDRYNSYEQYF. The V and J genes are TRBV6-5 and TRBJ2-7, with D possibly TRBD1 on 6 matching bases. V lost 6 bases to trimming and J lost 0 bases, with 15 bases between them. There are 15 residues in the CDR3. Germline V lookup: CDR1 MNHEY, CDR2 SVGAGI.